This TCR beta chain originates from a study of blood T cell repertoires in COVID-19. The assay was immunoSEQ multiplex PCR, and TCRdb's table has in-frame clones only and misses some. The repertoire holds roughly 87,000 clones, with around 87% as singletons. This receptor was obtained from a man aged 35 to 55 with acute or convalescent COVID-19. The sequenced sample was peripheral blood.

The CDR3 protein is CASSFYRALNSPLHF. The CDR3 coding sequence is TGTGCCAGCAGTTTCTACAGGGCCCTAAATTCACCCCTCCACTTT. This rearrangement joins TRBV6-5 to TRBJ1-6, with D perhaps matching TRBD1 (6 bases). The V and J ends lost 4 bases and 7 bases respectively, with 14 bases between them. Germline values: CDR1 MNHEY, CDR2 SVGAGI. The CDR3 is made up of 15 amino acids.